Sequencing of this T cell receptor beta chain was carried out in a study of CD8+ T cells in alopecia areata. Study as a whole: Affected scalp percentage gauged treated patients' severity.

This clone was observed a handful of times. Its antigen is not identified. The CDR3 has 16 residues. Germline V lookup: CDR1 SNHLY, CDR2 FYNNEI. The V gene lost 3 bases and the J gene lost 2 bases, with 14 bases spanning the gap. In each case, RNA was isolated and then reverse transcribed into cDNA as the sequencing template. Sequencing used immunoSEQ multiplex PCR; TCRdb keeps in-frame clones, though not all of them. Of 160,000 or so clones listed, less than 70% are singletons. The treatment: oral pan-JAK inhibitor, 5-10 mg twice daily. Collection of lesional scalp punch biopsies and peripheral blood was performed in alopecia areata patients. Study results and caveats: Scalp sequencing also captures normal skin's resident alphabeta T cells. Whether baseline CD8+ expansion is linked to response remains uncertain, given a single nonresponder.

This TCR was recovered from a human donor with alopecia areata. This chain links TRBV2 with TRBJ1-3; D may be TRBD1 (6 bases). Material: CD4+ T cells sorted from blood, obtained at week 4, from a patient treated with tofacitinib. DNA for the CDR3: TGTGCCAGCAGTGATAACAGGGCCACGACTGGAAACACCATATATTTT. Translated: CASSDNRATTGNTIYF. Variable domain in full (rest from reference TRBV2 and TRBJ1-3): EPEVTQTPSHQVTQMGQEVILRCVPISNHLYFYWYRQILGQKVEFLVSFYNNEISEKSEIFDDQFSVERPDGSNFTLKIRSTKLEDSAMYFCASSDNRATTGNTIYFGEGSWLTVV.